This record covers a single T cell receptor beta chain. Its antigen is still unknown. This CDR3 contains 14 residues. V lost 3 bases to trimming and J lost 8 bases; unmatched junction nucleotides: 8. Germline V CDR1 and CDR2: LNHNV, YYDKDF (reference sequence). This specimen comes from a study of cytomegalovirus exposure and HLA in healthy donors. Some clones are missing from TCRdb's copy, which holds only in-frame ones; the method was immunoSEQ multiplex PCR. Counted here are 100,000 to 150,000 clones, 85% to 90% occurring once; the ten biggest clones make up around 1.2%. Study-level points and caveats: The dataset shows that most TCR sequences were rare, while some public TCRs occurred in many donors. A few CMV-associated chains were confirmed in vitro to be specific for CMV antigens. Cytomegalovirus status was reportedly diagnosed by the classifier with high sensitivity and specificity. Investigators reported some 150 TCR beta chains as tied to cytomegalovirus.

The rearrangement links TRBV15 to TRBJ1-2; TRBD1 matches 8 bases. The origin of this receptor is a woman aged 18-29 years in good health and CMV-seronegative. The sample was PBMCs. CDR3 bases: TGTGCCACCAGCAGGGAACAGGGGGGTCGGGGCTACACCTTC. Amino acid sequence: CATSREQGGRGYTF.